Listed below are T cell receptor beta chains from one sample, sequenced in a study of blood T cell repertoires in COVID-19. Only in-frame clones appear in the TCRdb table, and some are missing; sequencing was by immunoSEQ multiplex PCR. In the table there are around 140,000 clones, about 80% of which are singletons. Sequencing was done on a sample of peripheral blood. These receptors all come from a man in his 70s who had recovered from COVID-19. Both conserved end residues are part of each CDR3. D genes are given only for firm matches.

d_gene: TRBD1; j_gene: TRBJ2-3; v_gene: TRBV6-6; CDR3aa: CASSYEGASTDTQYF
d_gene: TRBD1; j_gene: TRBJ2-1; v_gene: TRBV5-1; CDR3aa: CASTQGDRGLPEQFF
d_gene: TRBD1; j_gene: TRBJ2-3; v_gene: TRBV18; CDR3aa: CASSPPGQGPKGTQYF
d_gene: TRBD2; j_gene: TRBJ2-1; v_gene: TRBV5-1; CDR3aa: CASSLTSSSYNEQFF
d_gene: TRBD1; j_gene: TRBJ2-1; v_gene: TRBV7-2; CDR3aa: CASSSGQNNEQFF
d_gene: -; j_gene: TRBJ2-7; v_gene: TRBV29-1; CDR3aa: CSVELPGSYEQYF
d_gene: TRBD1; j_gene: TRBJ1-1; v_gene: TRBV18; CDR3aa: CASSPPGQRVTEAFF
d_gene: -; j_gene: TRBJ2-6; v_gene: TRBV14; CDR3aa: CASSQDRPSSGANVLTF
d_gene: TRBD1; j_gene: TRBJ1-6; v_gene: TRBV2; CDR3aa: CASSGSTGGGRSPLHF
d_gene: -; j_gene: TRBJ1-2; v_gene: TRBV30; CDR3aa: CAWSVRGGGVTF
d_gene: TRBD2; j_gene: TRBJ2-7; v_gene: TRBV5-8; CDR3aa: CASSLAGGSIYEQYF
d_gene: -; j_gene: TRBJ2-2; v_gene: TRBV5-1; CDR3aa: CASSGTGGRVDTGELFF
d_gene: -; j_gene: TRBJ1-4; v_gene: TRBV18; CDR3aa: CASSPPGVNEKLFF
d_gene: -; j_gene: TRBJ1-2; v_gene: TRBV2; CDR3aa: CASSDGRVYHGYTF
d_gene: TRBD1; j_gene: TRBJ1-2; v_gene: TRBV5-1; CDR3aa: CASSQQGSYGYTF
d_gene: TRBD2; j_gene: TRBJ2-2; v_gene: TRBV7-9; CDR3aa: CASSLAFGLAANTGELFF
d_gene: TRBD2; j_gene: TRBJ2-2; v_gene: TRBV7-9; CDR3aa: CASRSRWTSVGTGELFF
d_gene: -; j_gene: TRBJ2-5; v_gene: TRBV24-1; CDR3aa: CATSDLSETQYF
d_gene: TRBD1; j_gene: TRBJ1-5; v_gene: TRBV10-2; CDR3aa: CASSITGGYSNQPQHF
d_gene: -; j_gene: TRBJ2-7; v_gene: TRBV2; CDR3aa: CASSEGATSSYEQYF
d_gene: -; j_gene: TRBJ2-7; v_gene: TRBV19; CDR3aa: CASSAQTGPVSYEQYF
d_gene: -; j_gene: TRBJ2-7; v_gene: TRBV6-5; CDR3aa: CASSSGGRYEQYF
d_gene: -; j_gene: TRBJ2-1; v_gene: TRBV27; CDR3aa: CASGNLGGYNEQFF
d_gene: TRBD2; j_gene: TRBJ2-7; v_gene: TRBV30; CDR3aa: CAWSVRSGNYEQYF
d_gene: TRBD1; j_gene: TRBJ2-7; v_gene: TRBV10-2; CDR3aa: CASSESSGTEPYEQYF
d_gene: -; j_gene: TRBJ1-2; v_gene: TRBV27; CDR3aa: CASSLSGPGGYTF
d_gene: TRBD1; j_gene: TRBJ1-1; v_gene: TRBV19; CDR3aa: CASKGQGNTEAFF
d_gene: TRBD1; j_gene: TRBJ2-7; v_gene: TRBV19; CDR3aa: CASSTLGQAAYEQYF